A selection of T cell receptor beta chains follows, all from one sample in a study of OX40 agonist ivuxolimab in advanced cancers. Method: immunoSEQ multiplex PCR; TCRdb's copy keeps in-frame clones and lacks some. The table has 30,000 to 40,000 clones, 84% seen once; the top ten hold about 1.7%. The sample consisted of CD4+ or CD8+ T cells sorted from blood, taken in a trial of the OX40 agonist ivuxolimab. The receptors derive from an adult with an advanced solid tumor such as melanoma, head and neck, liver or kidney cancer. CDR3s include the opening cysteine and the closing phenylalanine or tryptophan. D genes are given only for firm matches. A row's size may be missing; if present it is once, few, many or a size class.

DNA: TGTGCCAGCAGACCCAGGGGGGGACCCCACGAGCAGTACTTC; CDR3: CASRPRGGPHEQYF; D: .; size: .; V: TRBV27; J: TRBJ2-7
DNA: TGTGCCAGCAGTTTATCCCGGGAGGCCCACTACAATGAGCAGTTCTTC; CDR3: CASSLSREAHYNEQFF; D: TRBD2; size: .; V: TRBV28; J: TRBJ2-1
DNA: TGTGCCAGCAGCTGGGGCCGGACGGATGGCACAGATACGCAGTATTTT; CDR3: CASSWGRTDGTDTQYF; D: .; size: .; V: TRBV5-6; J: TRBJ2-3
DNA: TGTGCCAGCCGGTCCTCCGTAGGGGGGAAGTGGCATTTT; CDR3: CASRSSVGGKWHF; D: .; size: .; V: TRBV6-5; J: TRBJ1-5
DNA: TGTGCCATCAGGGGGACAGGGGGTGGCTACACCTTC; CDR3: CAIRGTGGGYTF; D: TRBD1; size: .; V: TRBV10-3; J: TRBJ1-2
DNA: TGTGCCAGCAACCCGGCACTCGGGACGTCCTACGAGCAGTACTTC; CDR3: CASNPALGTSYEQYF; D: .; size: .; V: TRBV6-5; J: TRBJ2-7
DNA: TGTGCCACCAGCACCAGACGGGGGTGGGACGCAGATACGCAGTATTTT; CDR3: CATSTRRGWDADTQYF; D: .; size: .; V: TRBV15; J: TRBJ2-3
DNA: TGTGCCAGCCACTTACAGACGAACACCGGGGAGCTGTTTTTT; CDR3: CASHLQTNTGELFF; D: .; size: .; V: TRBV6-1; J: TRBJ2-2
DNA: TGTGCCAGTAGACAGGTCATGAACACTGAAGCTTTCTTT; CDR3: CASRQVMNTEAFF; D: .; size: .; V: TRBV19; J: TRBJ1-1
DNA: TGTGCCAGCAGCCTCCGACAGCCTGTGGTTGAAAAACTGTTTTTT; CDR3: CASSLRQPVVEKLFF; D: .; size: .; V: TRBV6-5; J: TRBJ1-4
DNA: TGTGCCAGCAGTTCCCCAGGAGGGGGCAGGACAGATACGCAGTATTTT; CDR3: CASSSPGGGRTDTQYF; D: .; size: .; V: TRBV28; J: TRBJ2-3
DNA: TGTGCCAGCAGCCTTCAGGGGGGCTACGAGCAGTACTTC; CDR3: CASSLQGGYEQYF; D: .; size: few; V: TRBV28; J: TRBJ2-7
DNA: TGCGCCAGCACACCGACAGGGTCTGCATCGGATACGCAGTATTTT; CDR3: CASTPTGSASDTQYF; D: TRBD1; size: .; V: TRBV5-1; J: TRBJ2-3
DNA: TGCAGCGTTAGCGGGACAGGGTACTACGAGCAGTACTTC; CDR3: CSVSGTGYYEQYF; D: TRBD1; size: .; V: TRBV29-1; J: TRBJ2-7
DNA: TGTGCCAGCAGCTTAGTACAGGGTGGGGGTGCTACGCAGTATTTT; CDR3: CASSLVQGGGATQYF; D: .; size: .; V: TRBV7-2; J: TRBJ2-3
DNA: TGTGCCAGCAGCCAAGCTCATATGGACTACTCCTACGAGCAGTACTTC; CDR3: CASSQAHMDYSYEQYF; D: .; size: .; V: TRBV7-2; J: TRBJ2-7
DNA: TGTGCCATCAGGCGGGACATCGGAACTAACTATGGCTACACCTTC; CDR3: CAIRRDIGTNYGYTF; D: .; size: .; V: TRBV10-3; J: TRBJ1-2
DNA: TGTGCCAGCAGTTTCCAGGGCTCCTACGAGCAGTACTTC; CDR3: CASSFQGSYEQYF; D: .; size: .; V: TRBV27; J: TRBJ2-7
DNA: TGCGCCAGCAGCCCAGGACTAGCGACTGAGACGGAGACCCAGTACTTC; CDR3: CASSPGLATETETQYF; D: TRBD2; size: .; V: TRBV5-1; J: TRBJ2-5
DNA: TGTGCCAGCAGTTTATGGGACAGAATCTCCGAGCAGTACTTC; CDR3: CASSLWDRISEQYF; D: TRBD1; size: .; V: TRBV27; J: TRBJ2-7